The sequence of this TCR beta chain was determined in a study of T cell repertoires in cytomegalovirus infection (dated by TCRdb to about 2019). For the wider study: Peptide stimulations targeted recently identified HLA-C-restricted CMV epitopes, whose presentation resists viral immunomodulation, together with well-studied HLA-B-restricted epitopes. Because public TCR beta signatures pointed to carriage of CMV infection together with the matching HLA type, the HLA type of each donor mattered for the analysis. Broader findings and caveats from the paper: In both this cohort and an independent roughly 400-donor cohort, the cumulative frequency of public TCR beta family members distinguished carriers of CMV infection plus the relevant HLA type. The ex vivo response was dominated by HLA-C-restricted CMV-specific TCR beta clonotypes, which also provided the single most frequent clonotype in two of eight donors.

This clonotype has more than one count but fewer than ten. Its antigen is still unknown. No quality values exist for individual bases; no much larger clone is one base distant. Relative to germline, V is 5 bases shorter and J is 9 bases shorter, with 17 bases between their ends. Its CDR3 holds 15 amino acids, cysteine through phenylalanine. Only CDR3 DNA is held: 45 bases, read in frame from base 1. CDR1 and CDR2, per the germline V gene (reference sequence), are LNHNV and YYDKDF. In the paper's terms, the treatment or condition label means: in vitro stimulation with specific CMV peptide epitopes to enrich CMV-specific T cells. Sequenced using an Illumina HiSeq 1500. Starting from the raw public reads, TCRdb applied fastp trimming at Q25, assembled clones with MiXCR and retained in-frame beta chains. CDR3 protein sequences are deduplicated, and each keeps its most common genes and DNA. Across this sample there are approximately 65,000 distinct CDR3 sequences, with 20% to 25% seen only once. The biggest ten clones account for 73% of the sample.

The chain links TRBV15 with TRBJ1-6; matching of 5 bases hints at TRBD1 as the D gene. The sample consisted of CD8+ T cells from cultured PBMCs, taken from culture after CMV antigen stimulation. This receptor was taken from a human donor in good health (CMV status not recorded). Some clones in this sample may be carry-over from other donors' samples. The DNA sequence is given as TGTGCCACCAGCGAGTCCGGGGGAGTAGGTTCACCCCTCCACTTT. It codes for CATSESGGVGSPLHF.